This TCR beta chain was identified in a study of blood T cell repertoires in COVID-19. Study as a whole: Whether acute or convalescent, the COVID-19 samples came from the United States, Italy and Spain. PBMCs, B-cell-depleted T cells, or T cells were the source of the cDNA or gDNA that made up the material.

The CDR3 consists of 14 residues. Looked up from germline, CDR1 is MNHEY and CDR2 is SMNVEV (reference sequence). Trimming took off 0 bases at V and 7 bases at J, with 10 bases between the two ends. The Seattle patients joined while their infection was active and were tracked longitudinally afterward. As processed by the authors: Amplification with reference gene primers provided the estimates of nucleated cell counts. Libraries were prepared by immunoSEQ multiplex PCR; TCRdb keeps only in-frame clonotypes and omits some of them. That table furnishes V, J and clone size, whereas the DNA furnished D and trimming. The sample consists of 410,000 or so clones, about 91% of them appearing once.

The source material was peripheral blood. The chain uses TRBV27 and TRBJ2-1; D unresolved. This TCR derives from a woman aged 40 to 50 with COVID-19, enrolled during active disease. The chain's CDR3 is CASSLSQVRNEQFF. DNA for the CDR3: TGTGCCAGCAGTTTATCGCAGGTTAGAAATGAGCAGTTCTTC.